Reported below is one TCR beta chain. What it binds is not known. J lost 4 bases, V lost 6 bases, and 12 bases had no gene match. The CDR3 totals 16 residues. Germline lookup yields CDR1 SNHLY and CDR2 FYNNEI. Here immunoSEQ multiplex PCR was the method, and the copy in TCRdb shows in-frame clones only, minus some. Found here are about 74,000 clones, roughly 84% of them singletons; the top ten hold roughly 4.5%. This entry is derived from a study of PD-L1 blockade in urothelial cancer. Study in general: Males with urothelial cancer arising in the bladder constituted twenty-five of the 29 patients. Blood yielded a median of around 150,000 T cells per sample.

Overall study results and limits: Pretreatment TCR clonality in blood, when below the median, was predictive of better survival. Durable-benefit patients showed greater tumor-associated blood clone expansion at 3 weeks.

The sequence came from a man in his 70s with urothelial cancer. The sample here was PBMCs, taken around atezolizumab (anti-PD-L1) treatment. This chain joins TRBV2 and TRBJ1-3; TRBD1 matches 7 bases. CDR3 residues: CASRDSQGFRGNTIYF. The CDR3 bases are TGTGCCAGCAGGGACTCACAGGGGTTTCGAGGAAACACCATATATTTT.